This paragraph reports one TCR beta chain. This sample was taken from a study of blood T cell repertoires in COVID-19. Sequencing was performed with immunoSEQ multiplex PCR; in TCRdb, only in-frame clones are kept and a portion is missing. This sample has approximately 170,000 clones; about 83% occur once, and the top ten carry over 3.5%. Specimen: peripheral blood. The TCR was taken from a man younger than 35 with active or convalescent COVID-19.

The CDR3 DNA follows: TGTGCCAGCAGTCCGGGACAGGGAGCCTACGAGCAGTACTTC. As protein: CASSPGQGAYEQYF. V is TRBV6-6 and J is TRBJ2-7, with 9 nucleotides matching TRBD1. The CDR3 sequence is 14 residues long. The germline CDR1 and CDR2 sequences are MNHNY and SVGAGI (reference sequence). J was trimmed by 2 bases and V by 5 bases; bases with no gene match: 4.